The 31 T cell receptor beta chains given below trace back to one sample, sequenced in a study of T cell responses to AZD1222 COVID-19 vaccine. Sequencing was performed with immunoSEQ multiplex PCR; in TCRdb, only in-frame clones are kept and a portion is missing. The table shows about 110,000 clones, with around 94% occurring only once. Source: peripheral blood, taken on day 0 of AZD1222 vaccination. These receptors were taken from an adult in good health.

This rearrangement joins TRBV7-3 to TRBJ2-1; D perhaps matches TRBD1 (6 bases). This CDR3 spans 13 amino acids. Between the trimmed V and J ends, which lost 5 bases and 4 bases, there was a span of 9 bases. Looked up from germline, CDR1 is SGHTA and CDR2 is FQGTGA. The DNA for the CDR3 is TGTGCCAGCAGCACGGACAGTTACAATGAGCAGTTCTTC. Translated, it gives CASSTDSYNEQFF.

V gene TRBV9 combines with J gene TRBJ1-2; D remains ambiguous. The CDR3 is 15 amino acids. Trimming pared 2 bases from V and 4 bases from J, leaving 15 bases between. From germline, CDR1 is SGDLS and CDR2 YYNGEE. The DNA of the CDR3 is TGTGCCAGCAGCGTGACCCCCGAAGGTATCTATGGCTACACCTTC. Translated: CASSVTPEGIYGYTF.

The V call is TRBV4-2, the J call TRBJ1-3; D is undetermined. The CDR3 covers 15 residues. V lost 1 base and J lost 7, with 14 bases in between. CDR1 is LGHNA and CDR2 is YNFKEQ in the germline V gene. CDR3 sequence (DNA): TGTGCCAGCAGCCAAGGTCCGGGCGACGTTAACACCATATATTTT. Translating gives CASSQGPGDVNTIYF.

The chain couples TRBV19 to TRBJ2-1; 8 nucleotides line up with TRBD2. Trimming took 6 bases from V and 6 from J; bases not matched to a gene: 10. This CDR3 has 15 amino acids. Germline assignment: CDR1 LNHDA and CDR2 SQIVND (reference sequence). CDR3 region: CASRTGTRLANEQFF. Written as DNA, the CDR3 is TGTGCCAGTAGAACCGGGACTAGACTCGCCAATGAGCAGTTCTTC.

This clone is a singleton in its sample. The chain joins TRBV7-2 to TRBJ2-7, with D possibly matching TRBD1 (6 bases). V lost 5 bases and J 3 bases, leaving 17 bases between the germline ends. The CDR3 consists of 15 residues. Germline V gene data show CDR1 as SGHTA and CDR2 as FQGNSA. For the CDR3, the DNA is TGTGCCAGCAGCCCCTACCCGGGACATCGCTACGAGCAGTACTTC. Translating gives CASSPYPGHRYEQYF.

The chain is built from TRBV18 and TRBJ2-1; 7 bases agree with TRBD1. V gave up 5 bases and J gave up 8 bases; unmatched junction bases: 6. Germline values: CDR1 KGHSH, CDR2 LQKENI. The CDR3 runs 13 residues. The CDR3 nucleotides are TGTGCCAGCTCAGCATCGGGACAGTATGAGCAGTTCTTC. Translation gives CASSASGQYEQFF.

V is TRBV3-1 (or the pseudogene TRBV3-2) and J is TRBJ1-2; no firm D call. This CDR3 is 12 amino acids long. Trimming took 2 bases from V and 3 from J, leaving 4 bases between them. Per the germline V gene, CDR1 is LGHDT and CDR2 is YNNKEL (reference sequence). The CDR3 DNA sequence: TGTGCCAGCAGCCAAATTGACTATGGCTACACCTTC. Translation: CASSQIDYGYTF.

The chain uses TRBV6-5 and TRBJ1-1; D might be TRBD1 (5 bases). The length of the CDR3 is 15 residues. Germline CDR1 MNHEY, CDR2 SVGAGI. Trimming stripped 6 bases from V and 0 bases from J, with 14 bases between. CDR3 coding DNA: TGTGCCAGCAGGCGATCTAAGACAGTGAACACTGAAGCTTTCTTT. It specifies CASRRSKTVNTEAFF.

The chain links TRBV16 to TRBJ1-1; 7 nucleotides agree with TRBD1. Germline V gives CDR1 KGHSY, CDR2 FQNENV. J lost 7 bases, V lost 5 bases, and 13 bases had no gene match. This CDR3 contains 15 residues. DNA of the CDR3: TGTGCCAGCAGCTCCTCAACTTTTACAGGGGATGAAGCTTTCTTT. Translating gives CASSSSTFTGDEAFF.

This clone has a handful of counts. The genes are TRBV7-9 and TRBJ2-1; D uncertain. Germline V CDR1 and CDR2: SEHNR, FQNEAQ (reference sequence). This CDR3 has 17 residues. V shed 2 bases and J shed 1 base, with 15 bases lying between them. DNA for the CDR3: TGTGCCAGCAGCTTAAAATCTCTGGCGGTTTCCTACAATGAGCAGTTCTTC. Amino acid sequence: CASSLKSLAVSYNEQFF.

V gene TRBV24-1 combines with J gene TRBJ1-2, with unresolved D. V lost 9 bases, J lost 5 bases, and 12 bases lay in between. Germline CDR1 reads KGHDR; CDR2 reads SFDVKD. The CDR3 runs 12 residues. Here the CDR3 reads CATSNGVYGYTF. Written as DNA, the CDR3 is TGTGCCACCTCGAACGGGGTATATGGCTACACCTTC.

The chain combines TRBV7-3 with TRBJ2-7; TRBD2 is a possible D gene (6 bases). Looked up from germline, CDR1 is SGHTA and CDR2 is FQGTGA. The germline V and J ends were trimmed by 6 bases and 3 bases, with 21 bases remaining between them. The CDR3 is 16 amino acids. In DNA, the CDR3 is TGTGCCAGCAGGTCCGATCGGGGGACCCCTTTCTACGAGCAGTACTTC. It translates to CASRSDRGTPFYEQYF.

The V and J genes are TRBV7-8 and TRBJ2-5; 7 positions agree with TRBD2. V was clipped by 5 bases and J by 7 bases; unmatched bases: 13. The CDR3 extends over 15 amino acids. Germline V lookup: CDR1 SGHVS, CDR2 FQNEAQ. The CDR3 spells CASSRAGTTDGTQYF. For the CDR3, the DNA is TGTGCCAGCAGCCGAGCCGGGACTACGGACGGGACCCAGTACTTC.

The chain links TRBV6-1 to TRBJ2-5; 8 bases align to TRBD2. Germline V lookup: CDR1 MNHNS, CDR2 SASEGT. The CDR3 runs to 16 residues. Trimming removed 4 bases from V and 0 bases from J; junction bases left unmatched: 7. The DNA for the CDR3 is TGTGCCAGCAGTGGGGTTAGCGGGAACTACCAAGAGACCCAGTACTTC. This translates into CASSGVSGNYQETQYF.

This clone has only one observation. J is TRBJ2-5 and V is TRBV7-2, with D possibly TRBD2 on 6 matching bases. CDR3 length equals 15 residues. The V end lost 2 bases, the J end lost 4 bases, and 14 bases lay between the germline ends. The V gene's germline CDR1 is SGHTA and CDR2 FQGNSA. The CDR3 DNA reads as TGTGCCAGCAGCTTACAACTAGCTCGGTTAGAGACCCAGTACTTC. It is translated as CASSLQLARLETQYF.

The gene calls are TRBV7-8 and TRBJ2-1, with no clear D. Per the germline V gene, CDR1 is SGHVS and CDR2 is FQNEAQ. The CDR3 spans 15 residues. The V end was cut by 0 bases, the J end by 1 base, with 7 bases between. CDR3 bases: TGTGCCAGCAGCTTAGCGGGGAATTCCTACAATGAGCAGTTCTTC. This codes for CASSLAGNSYNEQFF.

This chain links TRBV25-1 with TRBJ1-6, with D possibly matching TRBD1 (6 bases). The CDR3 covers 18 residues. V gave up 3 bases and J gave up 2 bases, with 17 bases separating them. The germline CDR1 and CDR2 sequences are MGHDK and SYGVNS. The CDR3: CASSEGRQAAPYNSPLHF. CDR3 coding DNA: TGTGCCAGCAGTGAGGGGAGACAGGCCGCTCCCTATAATTCACCCCTCCACTTT.

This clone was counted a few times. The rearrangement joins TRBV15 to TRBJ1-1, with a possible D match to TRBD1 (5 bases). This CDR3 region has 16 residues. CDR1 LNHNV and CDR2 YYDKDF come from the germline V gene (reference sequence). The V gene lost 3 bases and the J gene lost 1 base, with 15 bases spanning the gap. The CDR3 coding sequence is TGTGCCACCAGCAGCGATCCCGGAGGGGCGAACACTGAAGCTTTCTTT. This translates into CATSSDPGGANTEAFF.

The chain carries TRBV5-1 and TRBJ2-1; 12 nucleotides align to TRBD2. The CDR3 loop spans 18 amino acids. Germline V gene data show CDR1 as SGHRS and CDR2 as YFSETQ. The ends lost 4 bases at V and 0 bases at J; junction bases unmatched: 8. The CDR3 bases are TGCGCCAGCAGCACGGGCCTAGCGGGGGGGAGCTCCTACAATGAGCAGTTCTTC. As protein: CASSTGLAGGSSYNEQFF.

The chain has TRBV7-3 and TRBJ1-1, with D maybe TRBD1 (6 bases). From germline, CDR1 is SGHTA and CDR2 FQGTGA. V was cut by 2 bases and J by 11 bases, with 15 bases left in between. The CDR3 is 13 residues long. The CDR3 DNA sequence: TGTGCCAGCAGCTTATACCAGGGGAGAGAGGCTTTCTTT. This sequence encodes CASSLYQGREAFF.

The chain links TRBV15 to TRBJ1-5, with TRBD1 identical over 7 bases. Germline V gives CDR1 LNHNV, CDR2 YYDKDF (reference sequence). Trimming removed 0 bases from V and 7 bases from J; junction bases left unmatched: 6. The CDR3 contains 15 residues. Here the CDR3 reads CATSRDSGGGQPQHF. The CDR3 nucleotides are TGTGCCACCAGCAGAGATTCAGGGGGAGGGCAGCCCCAGCATTTT. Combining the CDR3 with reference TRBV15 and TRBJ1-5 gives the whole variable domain DAMVIQNPRYQVTQFGKPVTLSCSQTLNHNVMYWYQQKSSQAPKLLFHYYDKDFNNEADTPDNFQSRRPNTSFCFLDIRSPGLGDTAMYLCATSRDSGGGQPQHFGDGTRLSIL.

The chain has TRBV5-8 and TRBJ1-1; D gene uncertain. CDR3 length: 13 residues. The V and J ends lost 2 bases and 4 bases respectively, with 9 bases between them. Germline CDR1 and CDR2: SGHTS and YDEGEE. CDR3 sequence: CASSLISGTEAFF. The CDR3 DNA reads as TGTGCCAGCAGCTTAATTTCGGGCACTGAAGCTTTCTTT.

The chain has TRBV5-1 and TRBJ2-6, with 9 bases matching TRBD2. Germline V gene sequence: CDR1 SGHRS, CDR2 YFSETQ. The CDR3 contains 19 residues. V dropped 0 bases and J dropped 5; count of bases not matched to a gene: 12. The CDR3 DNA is TGCGCCAGCAGCTTGGATCGGCGGCGGGAGGGCCGGAGGGCCAACGTCCTGACTTTC. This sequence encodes CASSLDRRREGRRANVLTF.

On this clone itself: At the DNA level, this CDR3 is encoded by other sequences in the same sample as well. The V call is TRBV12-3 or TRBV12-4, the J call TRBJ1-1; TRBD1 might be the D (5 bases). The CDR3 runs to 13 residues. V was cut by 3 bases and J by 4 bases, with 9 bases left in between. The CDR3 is CASSFSGGTEAFF. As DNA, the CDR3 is TGTGCCAGCAGTTTCTCCGGGGGCACTGAAGCTTTCTTT.

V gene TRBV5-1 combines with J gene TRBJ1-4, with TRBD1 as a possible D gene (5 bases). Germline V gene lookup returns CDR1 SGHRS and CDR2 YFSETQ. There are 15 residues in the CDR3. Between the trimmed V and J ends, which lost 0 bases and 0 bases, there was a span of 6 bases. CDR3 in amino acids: CASSLGQTTNEKLFF. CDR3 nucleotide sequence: TGCGCCAGCAGCTTGGGACAGACAACTAATGAAAAACTGTTTTTT. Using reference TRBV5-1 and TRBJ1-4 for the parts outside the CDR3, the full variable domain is KAGVTQTPRYLIKTRGQQVTLSCSPISGHRSVSWYQQTPGQGLQFLFEYFSETQRNKGNFPGRFSGRQFSNSRSEMNVSTLELGDSALYLCASSLGQTTNEKLFFGSGTQLSVL.

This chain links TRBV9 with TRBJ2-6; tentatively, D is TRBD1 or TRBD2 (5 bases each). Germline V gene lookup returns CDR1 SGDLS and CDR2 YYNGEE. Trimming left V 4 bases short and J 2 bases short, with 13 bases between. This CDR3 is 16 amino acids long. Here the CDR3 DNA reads TGTGCCAGCAGCCCCGGGGCAGAGCCTGGGGCCAACGTCCTGACTTTC. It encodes CASSPGAEPGANVLTF.

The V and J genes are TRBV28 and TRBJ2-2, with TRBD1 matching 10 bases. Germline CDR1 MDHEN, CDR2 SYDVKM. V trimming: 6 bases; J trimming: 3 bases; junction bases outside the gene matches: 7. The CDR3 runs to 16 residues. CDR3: CASRAAGQGYTGELFF. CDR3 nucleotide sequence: TGTGCCAGCAGAGCCGCGGGACAGGGGTACACCGGGGAGCTGTTTTTT.

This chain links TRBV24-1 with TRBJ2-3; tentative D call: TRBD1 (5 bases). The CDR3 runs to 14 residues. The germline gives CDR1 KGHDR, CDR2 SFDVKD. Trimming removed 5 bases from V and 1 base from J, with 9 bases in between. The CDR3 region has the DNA TGTGCCACCAGTGGTGTGACAGGCACAGATACGCAGTATTTT. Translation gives CATSGVTGTDTQYF.

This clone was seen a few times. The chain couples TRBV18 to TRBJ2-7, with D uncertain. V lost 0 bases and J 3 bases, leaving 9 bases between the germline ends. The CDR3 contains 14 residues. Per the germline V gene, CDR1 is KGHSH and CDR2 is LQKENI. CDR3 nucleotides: TGTGCCAGCTCACCACCCCTCGGTGTCTACGAGCAGTACTTC. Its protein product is CASSPPLGVYEQYF.

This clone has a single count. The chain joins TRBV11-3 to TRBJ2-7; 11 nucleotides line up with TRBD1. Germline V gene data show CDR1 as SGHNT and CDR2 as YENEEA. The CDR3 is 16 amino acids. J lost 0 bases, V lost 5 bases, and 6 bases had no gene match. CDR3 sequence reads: CASSQDRGRFSYEQYF. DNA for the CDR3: TGTGCCAGCAGCCAGGACAGGGGGCGATTCTCCTACGAGCAGTACTTC. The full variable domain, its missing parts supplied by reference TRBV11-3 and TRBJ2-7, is EAGVVQSPRYKIIEKKQPVAFWCNPISGHNTLYWYLQNLGQGPELLIRYENEEAVDDSQLPKDRFSAERLKGVDSTLKIQPAELGDSAVYLCASSQDRGRFSYEQYFGPGTRLTVT.

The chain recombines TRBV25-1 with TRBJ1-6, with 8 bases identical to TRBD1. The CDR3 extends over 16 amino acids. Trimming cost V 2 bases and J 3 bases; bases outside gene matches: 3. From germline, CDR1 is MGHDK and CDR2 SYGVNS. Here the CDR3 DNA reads TGTGCCAGCAGTGAAGGACAGGGCAACTATAATTCACCCCTCCACTTT. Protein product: CASSEGQGNYNSPLHF.